The rows below give T cell receptor beta chains drawn from one sample of a study of T cell responses to AZD1222 COVID-19 vaccine. TCRdb's table, derived via immunoSEQ multiplex PCR, lists solely in-frame clones and lacks some. This sample has some 110,000 clones, with about 91% found just once. Sample: peripheral blood, taken 28 days after the second AZD1222 dose. The source of these receptors is an adult who received the AZD1222 COVID-19 vaccine. Each CDR3 is given with its conserved first and last residue. Fields, in order: V gene, J gene, CDR3 protein.

V gene: TRBV3-1/TRBV3-2; J gene: TRBJ2-7; CDR3 protein: CASSQVNPNSYEQYF
V gene: TRBV19; J gene: TRBJ1-4; CDR3 protein: CASSRTVATNEKLFF
V gene: TRBV11-3; J gene: TRBJ2-2; CDR3 protein: CASSLGVRLNTGELFF
V gene: TRBV19; J gene: TRBJ2-5; CDR3 protein: CASSTTGQGDLETQYF
V gene: TRBV30; J gene: TRBJ2-7; CDR3 protein: CAWSLSTEQYF
V gene: TRBV10-3; J gene: TRBJ1-4; CDR3 protein: CAISEVVGTGGEKLFF
V gene: TRBV7-9; J gene: TRBJ1-4; CDR3 protein: CASSWGQGDEKLFF
V gene: TRBV28; J gene: TRBJ1-5; CDR3 protein: CASIPGQASNQPQHF
V gene: TRBV5-1; J gene: TRBJ2-1; CDR3 protein: CASGTSGRVLEQFF
V gene: TRBV28; J gene: TRBJ2-7; CDR3 protein: CASSLTSGLTYEQYF
V gene: TRBV28; J gene: TRBJ1-5; CDR3 protein: CASRSRAHQPQHF
V gene: TRBV28; J gene: TRBJ1-2; CDR3 protein: CASTPPLQDSYGYTF
V gene: TRBV28; J gene: TRBJ1-4; CDR3 protein: CASTGGQEGEKLFF
V gene: TRBV5-1; J gene: TRBJ1-1; CDR3 protein: CASSPNPNTEAFF
V gene: TRBV7-8; J gene: TRBJ2-1; CDR3 protein: CASSLGGPRSDEQFF
V gene: TRBV20-1; J gene: TRBJ1-2; CDR3 protein: CSAPLERFTF
V gene: TRBV27; J gene: TRBJ2-7; CDR3 protein: CASSFGGRASGEQYF
V gene: TRBV25-1; J gene: TRBJ2-1; CDR3 protein: CASKDRGDRVDNEQFF
V gene: TRBV28; J gene: TRBJ2-3; CDR3 protein: CASLGGQGAMNTQYF
V gene: TRBV4-1; J gene: TRBJ2-1; CDR3 protein: CASSQDWTSSGWEQFF
V gene: TRBV7-3; J gene: TRBJ2-3; CDR3 protein: CASTPGLAVSDTQYF
V gene: TRBV2; J gene: TRBJ1-6; CDR3 protein: CASSEGVYSPLHF
V gene: TRBV5-1; J gene: TRBJ2-1; CDR3 protein: CASSSGTLNEQFF
V gene: TRBV30; J gene: TRBJ2-5; CDR3 protein: CASTLAGDGETQYF
V gene: TRBV5-8; J gene: TRBJ1-5; CDR3 protein: CASSTGQHGNQPQHF
V gene: TRBV3-1/TRBV3-2; J gene: TRBJ2-2; CDR3 protein: CASSIRGTGELFF
V gene: TRBV27; J gene: TRBJ2-1; CDR3 protein: CASSLWALSGSEQFF
V gene: TRBV25-1; J gene: TRBJ1-3; CDR3 protein: CASSGTGPSGNTIYF
V gene: TRBV7-7; J gene: TRBJ2-1; CDR3 protein: CASSSHPIAGGLYNEQFF
V gene: TRBV15; J gene: TRBJ2-6; CDR3 protein: CATSRGRGSGANVLTF
V gene: TRBV5-1; J gene: TRBJ1-1; CDR3 protein: CASSLEPGGVGTEAFF
V gene: TRBV20-1; J gene: TRBJ2-3; CDR3 protein: CSASHGRGTDTQYF
V gene: TRBV7-9; J gene: TRBJ2-2; CDR3 protein: CASSPLGGSYTGELFF
V gene: TRBV2; J gene: TRBJ1-5; CDR3 protein: CASSPRQGDYQPQHF
V gene: TRBV5-4; J gene: TRBJ2-3; CDR3 protein: CASSLKGINLRTDTQYF
V gene: TRBV18; J gene: TRBJ2-7; CDR3 protein: CASQNWQDRGLEQYF
V gene: TRBV6-5; J gene: TRBJ2-2; CDR3 protein: CASRGLVFTGELFF
V gene: TRBV28; J gene: TRBJ1-6; CDR3 protein: CASSFPGHVNSPLHF
V gene: TRBV3-1/TRBV3-2; J gene: TRBJ1-1; CDR3 protein: CASSQVARWKTEAFF
V gene: TRBV28; J gene: TRBJ1-2; CDR3 protein: CASSEIRGLVYGYTF
V gene: TRBV30; J gene: TRBJ1-4; CDR3 protein: CAWSLGQNEKLFF
V gene: TRBV6-5; J gene: TRBJ2-3; CDR3 protein: CASRGPGTDTQYF
V gene: TRBV6-5; J gene: TRBJ2-2; CDR3 protein: CASSSGLAGDSGELFF
V gene: TRBV7-3; J gene: TRBJ1-1; CDR3 protein: CASSLQGKVNTEAFF